The clone carrying this TCR beta chain has a handful of counts. V shed 5 bases and J shed 3 bases, with 15 bases lying between them. The CDR3 has 15 amino acids. From the RT-PCR reads, TCRdb called clonotypes with MiXCR, one entry per CDR3 protein. The data hold about 960,000 distinct CDR3 sequences, with about a sixth observed a single time. The data were obtained in a study of patients and donors after allogeneic stem cell transplantation. Material for sequencing was blood, either unsorted or a sorted T cell fraction (not recorded which). This chain connects TRBV12-3 or TRBV12-4 to TRBJ2-3, with D tentatively TRBD1 (6 bases). The TCR was taken from a human donor who was either an allogeneic HSCT recipient or a stem cell or donor lymphocyte infusion donor (not recorded which). It is not recorded whose cells these are; they may come from a transplant donor. CDR3: CASSAATGPTDTQYF. CDR3 sequence (DNA): TGTGCCAGCAGTGCCGCGACAGGCCCAACAGATACGCAGTATTTT.